What follows are 6 T cell receptor beta chains derived from one specimen sequenced in a study of T cells in Graves' hyperthyroidism and ophthalmopathy (dated by TCRdb to between 2018 and 2020). Library preparation was by multiplex PCR. Instrument on record: Illumina HiSeq 2000. Amplification of TCR beta CDR3 regions was carried out from RNA transcripts. The TCR CDR3 was subjected to a first round of RT-PCR using the HTBI primer set and the Qiagen OneStep RT-PCR kit. Starting from the raw public reads, TCRdb applied fastp trimming at Q25, assembled clones with MiXCR and retained in-frame beta chains. Each CDR3 protein appears once, grouped with its most common genes and DNA. This sample lists a few hundred thousand distinct CDR3 sequences; approximately 22% were detected once. The top ten hold approximately 49% of the sample. Sequencing used blood. Receptor source: a woman in her sixties or seventies with Graves' ophthalmopathy.

The chain couples TRBV5-1 to TRBJ2-3, with 9 bases fitting TRBD2. V shed 6 bases and J 2 bases; nucleotides not matched to a gene: 10. The CDR3 sequence is 16 residues long. Germline V gives CDR1 SGHRS, CDR2 YFSETQ. The CDR3 DNA sequence: TGCGCCAGCAAGTTTCGGACTAGCGCCTCCACAGATACGCAGTATTTT. Translation: CASKFRTSASTDTQYF. Full variable domain (missing parts from reference TRBV5-1 and TRBJ2-3): KAGVTQTPRYLIKTRGQQVTLSCSPISGHRSVSWYQQTPGQGLQFLFEYFSETQRNKGNFPGRFSGRQFSNSRSEMNVSTLELGDSALYLCASKFRTSASTDTQYFGPGTRLTVL.

This clonotype appeared a few times. The chain couples TRBV28 to TRBJ2-7; 7 bases match TRBD2. Germline V gene sequence: CDR1 MDHEN, CDR2 SYDVKM. This CDR3 is built from 15 residues. V lost 2 bases and J lost 4; bases outside the gene matches: 8. The CDR3 nucleotides read TGTGCCAGCAGTTTAGGCGGGGGAGGGTTTTACGAGCAGTACTTC. It yields the protein CASSLGGGGFYEQYF.

This clonotype was recorded a few times. This chain uses TRBV5-1 with TRBJ2-3; D is uncertain. The CDR3 length is 13 residues. Trimming took 5 bases from V and 6 from J, leaving 13 bases between them. Germline loops: CDR1 SGHRS, CDR2 YFSETQ. CDR3 nucleotide sequence: TGCGCCAGCAGTAAAGACCAGGACGATACGCAGTATTTT. This encodes CASSKDQDDTQYF. Full variable domain (outside the CDR3, taken from reference TRBV5-1 and TRBJ2-3): KAGVTQTPRYLIKTRGQQVTLSCSPISGHRSVSWYQQTPGQGLQFLFEYFSETQRNKGNFPGRFSGRQFSNSRSEMNVSTLELGDSALYLCASSKDQDDTQYFGPGTRLTVL.

This clonotype turned up a few times. The rearrangement uses TRBV7-9 and TRBJ2-7, with D maybe TRBD1 (5 bases). V gave up 0 bases and J gave up 3 bases, with 9 bases separating them. The CDR3 spans 14 residues. Germline CDR1 SEHNR, CDR2 FQNEAQ (reference sequence). The CDR3 coding sequence is TGTGCCAGCAGCTTAGCAGCCAGGGACTACGAGCAGTACTTC. Encoded protein: CASSLAARDYEQYF.

The chain combines TRBV20-1 with TRBJ1-2, with a weak D call TRBD1 (6 bases). The V and J ends lost 6 bases and 8 bases respectively, with 13 bases between them. Germline lookup yields CDR1 DFQATT and CDR2 SNEGSKA (reference sequence). This CDR3 has 11 amino acids. CDR3 protein: CSAGGQGGYTF. The CDR3, as DNA: TGCAGTGCGGGGGGGCAGGGCGGCTACACCTTC.

The CDR3 region has the DNA TGCGCCAGCAGCCACTCGGGGAATTTGGGCTACGAGCAGTACTTC. It translates to CASSHSGNLGYEQYF. The V and J genes are TRBV5-1 and TRBJ2-7; weak D call: TRBD2 (5 bases). Trimming removed 4 bases from V and 3 bases from J, with 17 bases in between. Germline CDR1 reads SGHRS; CDR2 reads YFSETQ. CDR3 size: 15 residues.